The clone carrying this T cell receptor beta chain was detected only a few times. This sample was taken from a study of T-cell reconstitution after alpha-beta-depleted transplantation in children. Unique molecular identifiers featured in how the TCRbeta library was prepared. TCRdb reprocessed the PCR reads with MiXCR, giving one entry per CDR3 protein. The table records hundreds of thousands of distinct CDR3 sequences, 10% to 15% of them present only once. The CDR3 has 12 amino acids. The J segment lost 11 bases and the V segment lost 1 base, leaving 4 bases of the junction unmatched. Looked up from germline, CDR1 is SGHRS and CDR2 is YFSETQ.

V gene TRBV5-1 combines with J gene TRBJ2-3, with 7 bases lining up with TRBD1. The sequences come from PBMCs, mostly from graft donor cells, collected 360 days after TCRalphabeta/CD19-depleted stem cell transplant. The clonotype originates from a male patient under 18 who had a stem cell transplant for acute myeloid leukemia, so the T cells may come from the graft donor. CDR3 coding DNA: TGCGCCAGCAGCTTGTTGACAGGGATGCAGTATTTT. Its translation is CASSLLTGMQYF.